This T cell receptor (beta chain) comes out of a study of cytomegalovirus exposure and HLA in healthy donors. The CDR3 consists of 15 residues. Unmatched junction bases numbered 6, after V lost 2 bases and J lost 5 bases. Germline V gene data show CDR1 as SGHNT and CDR2 as YYREEE (reference sequence). The primer mix had 60 Vbeta and 13 Jbeta primers. The repertoire was sequenced with immunoSEQ multiplex PCR; TCRdb's copy has only in-frame clones and lacks some. The sample records approximately 100,000 clones, 76% being singletons. Sequenced sample: PBMCs. V usage is TRBV5-4 and J usage is TRBJ2-5; 10 bases match TRBD2. This receptor was identified in a woman aged 50 to 65 in good health and CMV-seropositive. The CDR3 region has the DNA TGTGCCAGCAGCTTATTCCTAGCGGGAGCTGAGACCCAGTACTTC. Protein product: CASSLFLAGAETQYF.